This record covers a single TCR beta chain. This specimen belongs to a study of CD8+CD57+ T cells in acquired aplastic anemia. Trimming took 4 bases from V and 9 from J; bases not matched to a gene: 9. CDR1 is SSHAT, CDR2 FNYEAQ, per germline (reference sequence). This CDR3 region has 14 residues. TCR beta VDJ and CDR3 profiling used genomic DNA as template. TCRdb fed the reads into MiXCR, producing one record per CDR3 protein. Of hundreds of thousands of distinct CDR3 sequences detected, roughly 68% appear once; the ten largest clones hold 3.5% to 4.5%. This chain connects TRBV7-7 to TRBJ2-7; 10 bases match TRBD1. Sample: sorted CD4+, CD8+, or CD8+CD57+ T cells (not recorded which) from PBMCs. This receptor was identified in a human donor in good health, serving as a control. This CDR3 is CASSSLDRGNAQYF. The CDR3 region has the DNA TGTGCCAGCAGCTCCCTGGACAGGGGGAACGCGCAGTACTTC.